This T cell receptor (beta chain) emerged from a study of shared clonotypes between healthy human individuals. The germline V and J ends were trimmed by 3 bases and 7 bases, with 11 bases remaining between them. The V gene's germline CDR1 is LNHDA and CDR2 SQIVND (reference sequence). The CDR3 is 13 residues long. General study points: In this cohort, only blood was sampled, and tissue repertoires likely differ.

Donors, without exception, were Caucasian adults residing in Nashville, Tennessee. Splitting of each subset's genomic DNA was done evenly across several immunoSEQ plates. Sequencing was performed with immunoSEQ multiplex PCR; in TCRdb, only in-frame clones are kept and a portion is missing. Here the sample spans over 1.5 million clones, around 98% being singletons. The sample holds one count of this clone. Antigen unknown. The chain combines TRBV19 with TRBJ2-3; D not certain. The clonotype originates from a man younger than 40 in good health. Material for sequencing was naive CD4+ T cells sorted from blood. Subset described: CD45RA+ positively selected. CDR3 coding DNA: TGTGCCAGTAGTATTATCCTAAGCTATACGCAGTATTTT. It translates to CASSIILSYTQYF.